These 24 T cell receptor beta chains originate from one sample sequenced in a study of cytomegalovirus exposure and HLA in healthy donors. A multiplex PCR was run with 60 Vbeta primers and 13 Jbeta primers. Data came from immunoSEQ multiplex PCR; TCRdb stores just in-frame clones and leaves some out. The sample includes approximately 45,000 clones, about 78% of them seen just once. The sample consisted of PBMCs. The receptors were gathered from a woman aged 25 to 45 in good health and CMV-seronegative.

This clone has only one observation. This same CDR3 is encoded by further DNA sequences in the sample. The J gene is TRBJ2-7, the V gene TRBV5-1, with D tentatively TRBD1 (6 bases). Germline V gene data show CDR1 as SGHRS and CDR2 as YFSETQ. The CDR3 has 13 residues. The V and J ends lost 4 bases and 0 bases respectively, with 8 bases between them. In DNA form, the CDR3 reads TGCGCCAGCAGCAGGGACAACTCCTACGAGCAGTACTTC. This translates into CASSRDNSYEQYF.

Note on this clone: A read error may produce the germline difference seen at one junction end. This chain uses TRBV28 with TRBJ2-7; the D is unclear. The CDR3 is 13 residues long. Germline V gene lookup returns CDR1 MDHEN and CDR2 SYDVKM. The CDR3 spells CASSPSRVRSSVF. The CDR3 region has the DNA TGTGCCAGCAGTCCCTCCCGCGTCCGATCTTCTGTCTTC.

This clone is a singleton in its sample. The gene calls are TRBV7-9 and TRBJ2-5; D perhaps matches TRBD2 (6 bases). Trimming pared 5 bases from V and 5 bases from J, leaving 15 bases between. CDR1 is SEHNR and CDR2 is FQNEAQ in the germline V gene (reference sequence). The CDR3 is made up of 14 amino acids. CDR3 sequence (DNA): TGTGCCAGCAGCCCTATGGAGGGCTGGGAGACCCAGTACTTC. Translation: CASSPMEGWETQYF.

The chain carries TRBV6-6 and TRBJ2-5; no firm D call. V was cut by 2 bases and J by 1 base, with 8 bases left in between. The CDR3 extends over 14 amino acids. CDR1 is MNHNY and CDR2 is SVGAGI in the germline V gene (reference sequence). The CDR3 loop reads CASSYQAPQETQYF. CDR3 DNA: TGTGCCAGCAGTTACCAGGCACCCCAAGAGACCCAGTACTTC.

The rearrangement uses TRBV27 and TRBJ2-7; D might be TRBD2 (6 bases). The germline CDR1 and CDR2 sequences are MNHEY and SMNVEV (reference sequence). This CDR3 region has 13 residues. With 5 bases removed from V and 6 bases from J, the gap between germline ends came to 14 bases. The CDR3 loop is CASSETRSGEQYF. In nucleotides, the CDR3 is TGTGCCAGCAGTGAGACTAGAAGTGGCGAGCAGTACTTC.

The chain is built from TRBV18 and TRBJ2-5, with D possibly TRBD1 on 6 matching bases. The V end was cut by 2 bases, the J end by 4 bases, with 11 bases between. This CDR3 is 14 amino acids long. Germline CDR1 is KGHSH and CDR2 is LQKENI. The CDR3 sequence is CASSPTGNLETQYF. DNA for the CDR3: TGTGCCAGCTCACCAACAGGGAATTTAGAGACCCAGTACTTC.

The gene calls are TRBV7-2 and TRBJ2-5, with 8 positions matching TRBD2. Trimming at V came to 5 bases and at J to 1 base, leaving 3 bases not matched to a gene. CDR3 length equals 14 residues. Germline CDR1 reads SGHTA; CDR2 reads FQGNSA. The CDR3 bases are TGTGCCAGCAGCGTACTAGCGGTCCAAGAGACCCAGTACTTC. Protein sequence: CASSVLAVQETQYF.

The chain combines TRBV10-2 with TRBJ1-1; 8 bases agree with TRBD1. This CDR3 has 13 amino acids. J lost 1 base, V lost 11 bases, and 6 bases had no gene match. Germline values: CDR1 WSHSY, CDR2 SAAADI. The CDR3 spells CAVEGTGNTEAFF. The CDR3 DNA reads TGCGCCGTCGAGGGGACAGGGAACACTGAAGCTTTCTTT.

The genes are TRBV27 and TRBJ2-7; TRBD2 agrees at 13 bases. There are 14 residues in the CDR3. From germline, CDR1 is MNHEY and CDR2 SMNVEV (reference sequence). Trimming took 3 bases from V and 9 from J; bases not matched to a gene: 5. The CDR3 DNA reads TGTGCCAGCAGTTTCTCAACTAGCGGGAGGGGGCAGTACTTC. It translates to CASSFSTSGRGQYF.

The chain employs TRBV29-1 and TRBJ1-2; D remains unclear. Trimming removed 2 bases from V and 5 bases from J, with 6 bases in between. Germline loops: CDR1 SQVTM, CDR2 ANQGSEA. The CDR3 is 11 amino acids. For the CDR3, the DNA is TGCAGCGTTGAATCGGGGTATGGCTACACCTTC. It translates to CSVESGYGYTF.

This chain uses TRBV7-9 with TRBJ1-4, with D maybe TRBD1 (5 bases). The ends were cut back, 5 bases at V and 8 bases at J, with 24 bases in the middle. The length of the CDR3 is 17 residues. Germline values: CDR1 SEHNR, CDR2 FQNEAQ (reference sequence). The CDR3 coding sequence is TGTGCCAGCAGCCCCCAGGCCAGGGCCGGTATCACAGAAAAACTGTTTTTT. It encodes CASSPQARAGITEKLFF.

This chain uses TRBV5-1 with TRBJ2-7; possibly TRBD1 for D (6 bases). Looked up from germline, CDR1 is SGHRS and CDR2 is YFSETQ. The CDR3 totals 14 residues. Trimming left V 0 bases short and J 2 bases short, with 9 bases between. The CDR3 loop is CASSLETGPYEQYF. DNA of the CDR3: TGCGCCAGCAGCTTGGAAACAGGGCCCTACGAGCAGTACTTC.

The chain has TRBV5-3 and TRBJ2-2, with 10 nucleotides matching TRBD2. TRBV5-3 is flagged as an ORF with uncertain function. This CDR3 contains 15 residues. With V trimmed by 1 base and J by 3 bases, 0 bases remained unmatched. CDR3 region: CARSLTSGDTGELFF. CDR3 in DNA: TGTGCCAGAAGCTTGACTAGCGGGGACACCGGGGAGCTGTTTTTT.

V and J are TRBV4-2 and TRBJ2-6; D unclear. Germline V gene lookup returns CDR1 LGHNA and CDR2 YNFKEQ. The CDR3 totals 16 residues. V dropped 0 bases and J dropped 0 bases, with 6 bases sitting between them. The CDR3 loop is CASSQDRSSGANVLTF. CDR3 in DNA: TGTGCCAGCAGCCAAGATCGGTCCTCTGGGGCCAACGTCCTGACTTTC.

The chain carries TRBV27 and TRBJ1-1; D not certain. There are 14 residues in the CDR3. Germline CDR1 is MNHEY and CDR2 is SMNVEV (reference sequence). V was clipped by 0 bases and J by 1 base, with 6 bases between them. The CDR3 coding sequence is TGTGCCAGCAGTTTATCTGTCAAGAACACTGAAGCTTTCTTT. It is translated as CASSLSVKNTEAFF.

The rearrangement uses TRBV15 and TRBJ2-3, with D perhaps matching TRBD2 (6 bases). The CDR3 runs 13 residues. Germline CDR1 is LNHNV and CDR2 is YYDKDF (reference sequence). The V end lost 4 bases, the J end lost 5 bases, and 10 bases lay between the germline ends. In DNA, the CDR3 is TGTGCCACCAGCACGGGACTTGAAGATACGCAGTATTTT. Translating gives CATSTGLEDTQYF. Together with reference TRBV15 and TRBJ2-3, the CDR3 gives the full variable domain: DAMVIQNPRYQVTQFGKPVTLSCSQTLNHNVMYWYQQKSSQAPKLLFHYYDKDFNNEADTPDNFQSRRPNTSFCFLDIRSPGLGDTAMYLCATSTGLEDTQYFGPGTRLTVL.

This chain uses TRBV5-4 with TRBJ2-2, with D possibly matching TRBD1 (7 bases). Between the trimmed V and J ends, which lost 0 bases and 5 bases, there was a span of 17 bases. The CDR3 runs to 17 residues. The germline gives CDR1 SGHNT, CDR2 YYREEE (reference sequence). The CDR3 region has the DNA TGTGCCAGCAGCTTGGTTTATACGGCAGGGGGGACCGGGGAGCTGTTTTTT. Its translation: CASSLVYTAGGTGELFF. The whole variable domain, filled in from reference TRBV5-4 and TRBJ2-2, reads ETGVTQSPTHLIKTRGQQVTLRCSSQSGHNTVSWYQQALGQGPQFIFQYYREEENGRGNFPPRFSGLQFPNYSSELNVNALELDDSALYLCASSLVYTAGGTGELFFGEGSRLTVL.

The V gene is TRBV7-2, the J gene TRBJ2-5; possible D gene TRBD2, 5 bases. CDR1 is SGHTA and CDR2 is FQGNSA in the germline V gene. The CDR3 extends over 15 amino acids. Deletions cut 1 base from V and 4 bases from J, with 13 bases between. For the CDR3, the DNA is TGTGCCAGCAGCTTAGTATCGGCCGGAGGAGAGACCCAGTACTTC. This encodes CASSLVSAGGETQYF. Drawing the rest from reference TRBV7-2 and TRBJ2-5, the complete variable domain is GAGVSQSPSNKVTEKGKDVELRCDPISGHTALYWYRQSLGQGLEFLIYFQGNSAPDKSGLPSDRFSAERTGGSVSTLTIQRTQQEDSAVYLCASSLVSAGGETQYFGPGTRLLVL.

The DNA of the CDR3 is TGTGCCAGCAGCTTAAACAGGGGGACCCAGTACTTC. Translating it yields CASSLNRGTQYF. V and J are TRBV13 and TRBJ2-5; 7 bases are shared with TRBD1. The CDR3 extends over 12 amino acids. Per germline, CDR1 PRHDT and CDR2 FYEKMQ (reference sequence). Germline trimming cut 2 bases from V and 7 bases from J; bases unmatched to any gene: 1.

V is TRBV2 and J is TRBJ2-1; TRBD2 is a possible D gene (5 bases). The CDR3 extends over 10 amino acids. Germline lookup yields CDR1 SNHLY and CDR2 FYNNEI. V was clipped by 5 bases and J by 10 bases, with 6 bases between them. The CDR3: CASSIAEQFF. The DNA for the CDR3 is TGTGCCAGCAGTATAGCGGAGCAGTTCTTC.

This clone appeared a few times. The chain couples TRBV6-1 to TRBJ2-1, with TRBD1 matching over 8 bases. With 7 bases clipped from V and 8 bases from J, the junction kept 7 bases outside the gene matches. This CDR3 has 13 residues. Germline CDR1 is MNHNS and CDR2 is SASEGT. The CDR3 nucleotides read TGTGCCAGCACGAGGACAGGGTTCCATGAGCAGTTCTTC. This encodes CASTRTGFHEQFF.

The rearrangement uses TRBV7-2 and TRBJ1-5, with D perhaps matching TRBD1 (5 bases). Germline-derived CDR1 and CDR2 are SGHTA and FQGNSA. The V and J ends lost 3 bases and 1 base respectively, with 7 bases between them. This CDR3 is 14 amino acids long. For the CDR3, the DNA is TGTGCCAGCAGCTTGGGGCTGAGCAATCAGCCCCAGCATTTT. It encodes CASSLGLSNQPQHF.

The CDR3 is CASSYGGSGNTIYF. In DNA, the CDR3 is TGTGCCAGCAGTTACGGGGGGTCTGGAAACACCATATATTTT. This chain joins TRBV6-6 and TRBJ1-3; D possibly corresponds to TRBD1 (5 bases). Germline CDR1 and CDR2: MNHNY and SVGAGI (reference sequence). The CDR3 extends over 14 amino acids. V was clipped by 2 bases and J by 1 base, with 6 bases between them.

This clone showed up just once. CDR3 DNA sequence: TGTGCCAGCAGTCAGGGGGCAGGGAGCAACGTCCTGACTTTC. Protein sequence: CASSQGAGSNVLTF. The chain uses TRBV6-5 and TRBJ2-6; 8 nucleotides line up with TRBD1. CDR3 length: 14 amino acids. Germline trimming cut 5 bases from V and 9 bases from J; bases unmatched to any gene: 6. Germline assignment: CDR1 MNHEY and CDR2 SVGAGI.